A selection of T cell receptor beta chains follows, all from one sample in a study of blood T cell repertoires in COVID-19. Measured with immunoSEQ multiplex PCR; TCRdb has only the in-frame clones, and not every one. The data contain roughly 330,000 clones, 88% of them singletons. Specimen: peripheral blood. These receptors all come from a woman in her forties or fifties with active or convalescent COVID-19. Both conserved end residues are part of each CDR3. A D gene is named only where the DNA matches it firmly. A row's size may be missing; if present it is once, few, many or a size class.

v_gene: TRBV4-3; d_gene: TRBD2; abundance: .; j_gene: TRBJ2-3; CDR3nt: TGCGCCAGCAGCCAATCACCCAATAGCGGGGGAGGGAGGGATACGCAGTATTTT; CDR3aa: CASSQSPNSGGGRDTQYF
v_gene: TRBV5-1; d_gene: .; abundance: .; j_gene: TRBJ1-2; CDR3nt: TGCGCCAGCAGCCTGGGGGGCAGGGATGGCTACACCTTC; CDR3aa: CASSLGGRDGYTF
v_gene: TRBV7-9; d_gene: .; abundance: .; j_gene: TRBJ1-5; CDR3nt: TGTGCCAGCAGCCCCAAAGGCCAAGCTCAGGATCAGCCCCAGCATTTT; CDR3aa: CASSPKGQAQDQPQHF
v_gene: TRBV30; d_gene: TRBD1; abundance: .; j_gene: TRBJ2-7; CDR3nt: TGTGCCTGGAGTGCAGGGGGCACCGACGAGCAGTACTTC; CDR3aa: CAWSAGGTDEQYF
v_gene: TRBV2; d_gene: .; abundance: .; j_gene: TRBJ1-1; CDR3nt: TGTGCCAGCAGTGGTAGTCGAGTCAACACTGAAGCTTTCTTT; CDR3aa: CASSGSRVNTEAFF
v_gene: TRBV10-3; d_gene: TRBD1; abundance: once; j_gene: TRBJ1-6; CDR3nt: TGTGCCATCAGTGTAGGTGAGGCGGGACAGGGTAGAAGATCACCCCTCCACTTT; CDR3aa: CAISVGEAGQGRRSPLHF
v_gene: TRBV2; d_gene: TRBD1; abundance: once; j_gene: TRBJ1-5; CDR3nt: TGTGCCAGCAGTCCAACAGGGGGTCAGCCCCAGCATTTT; CDR3aa: CASSPTGGQPQHF
v_gene: TRBV9; d_gene: TRBD2; abundance: .; j_gene: TRBJ2-5; CDR3nt: TGTGCCAGCAGCGTCGGGACTAGCGGGGGGATTACAGAGACCCAGTACTTC; CDR3aa: CASSVGTSGGITETQYF
v_gene: TRBV12-3/TRBV12-4; d_gene: .; abundance: .; j_gene: TRBJ2-7; CDR3nt: TGTGCCAGCCGGGAGGGGGCTCCCCACGAGCAGTACTTC; CDR3aa: CASREGAPHEQYF
v_gene: TRBV18; d_gene: TRBD1; abundance: .; j_gene: TRBJ1-1; CDR3nt: TGTGCCAGCTCACCAAGACAGGGTGGGGACACTGAAGCTTTCTTT; CDR3aa: CASSPRQGGDTEAFF
v_gene: TRBV6-5; d_gene: TRBD1; abundance: .; j_gene: TRBJ2-7; CDR3nt: TGTGCCAGCGTAGACAGGGCGAAAAGCTACGAGCAGTACTTC; CDR3aa: CASVDRAKSYEQYF
v_gene: TRBV4-2; d_gene: .; abundance: once; j_gene: TRBJ1-5; CDR3nt: TGTGCCAGCAGCCAAGCCGATCGGACGACAGGTCGAGGTCAGCCCCAGCATTTT; CDR3aa: CASSQADRTTGRGQPQHF
v_gene: TRBV19; d_gene: .; abundance: once; j_gene: TRBJ2-5; CDR3nt: TGTGCCAGTAGTATGGACTCGGCCCAAGAGACCCAGTACTTC; CDR3aa: CASSMDSAQETQYF
v_gene: TRBV18; d_gene: TRBD2; abundance: .; j_gene: TRBJ2-5; CDR3nt: TGTGCCAGCTCACCAGTTCTAGCGGGGGGACAAGAGACCCAGTACTTC; CDR3aa: CASSPVLAGGQETQYF
v_gene: TRBV12-3/TRBV12-4; d_gene: .; abundance: .; j_gene: TRBJ2-3; CDR3nt: TGTGCCAGCAGTTTAGGTGCGGAAGATACGCAGTATTTT; CDR3aa: CASSLGAEDTQYF
v_gene: TRBV6-5; d_gene: .; abundance: .; j_gene: TRBJ2-1; CDR3nt: TGTGCCAGCAGTTTAAAACACCCAAAATCCTACAATGAGCAGTTCTTC; CDR3aa: CASSLKHPKSYNEQFF
v_gene: TRBV7-9; d_gene: .; abundance: once; j_gene: TRBJ2-1; CDR3nt: TGTGCCAGCAGCTTAGGGGCCAGCACGTACGGGGATGAGCAGTTCTTC; CDR3aa: CASSLGASTYGDEQFF
v_gene: TRBV6-2/TRBV6-3; d_gene: .; abundance: .; j_gene: TRBJ2-7; CDR3nt: TGTGCCAGCAGTTACTTTAACATGGAGCAGTACTTC; CDR3aa: CASSYFNMEQYF
v_gene: TRBV6-2/TRBV6-3; d_gene: TRBD1; abundance: once; j_gene: TRBJ2-7; CDR3nt: TGTGCCAGCAGTTACCGCCGGGACAGAGATTCTACCTACGAGCAGTACTTC; CDR3aa: CASSYRRDRDSTYEQYF
v_gene: TRBV7-9; d_gene: .; abundance: .; j_gene: TRBJ2-7; CDR3nt: TGTGCCAGCAGCTCGGACAGCTCCTACGAGCAGTACTTC; CDR3aa: CASSSDSSYEQYF
v_gene: TRBV7-2; d_gene: TRBD1; abundance: once; j_gene: TRBJ1-1; CDR3nt: TGTGCCAGCAGTTTGCCGGGACAGACGGCTTTCTTT; CDR3aa: CASSLPGQTAFF
v_gene: TRBV10-3; d_gene: TRBD1; abundance: once; j_gene: TRBJ1-2; CDR3nt: TGTGCCATCAGTGACGACAGGGGAAGAGCTAACTATGGCTACACCTTC; CDR3aa: CAISDDRGRANYGYTF
v_gene: TRBV7-7; d_gene: .; abundance: .; j_gene: TRBJ2-7; CDR3nt: TGTGCTAGCAGCTTAGGCCCAGGGTCCTCCGAGCAGTACTTC; CDR3aa: CASSLGPGSSEQYF
v_gene: TRBV5-4; d_gene: TRBD1; abundance: once; j_gene: TRBJ2-5; CDR3nt: TGTGCCAGCAGCCTGACAGGGGGGGAGACCCAGTACTTC; CDR3aa: CASSLTGGETQYF
v_gene: TRBV6-2/TRBV6-3; d_gene: TRBD1; abundance: .; j_gene: TRBJ1-4; CDR3nt: TGTGCCAGCAGTGGACAGGAAACTAATGAAAAACTGTTTTTT; CDR3aa: CASSGQETNEKLFF
v_gene: TRBV15; d_gene: TRBD1; abundance: .; j_gene: TRBJ2-3; CDR3nt: TGTGCCACCAGCAGAGGCAGGGGGACCACAGATACGCAGTATTTT; CDR3aa: CATSRGRGTTDTQYF
v_gene: TRBV4-3; d_gene: .; abundance: .; j_gene: TRBJ1-2; CDR3nt: TGCGCCAGCAGCCAAGATACCAGGGGCGTTGGCTACACCTTC; CDR3aa: CASSQDTRGVGYTF
v_gene: TRBV10-3; d_gene: .; abundance: .; j_gene: TRBJ1-1; CDR3nt: TGTGCCATCAGTGAGTCGATTCAGGGGATGAACACTGAAGCTTTCTTT; CDR3aa: CAISESIQGMNTEAFF
v_gene: TRBV4-1; d_gene: TRBD1; abundance: .; j_gene: TRBJ1-1; CDR3nt: TGCGCCAGCAGCCAAGGACCCCAGACAGGGAAGAACACTGAAGCTTTCTTT; CDR3aa: CASSQGPQTGKNTEAFF
v_gene: TRBV5-5; d_gene: TRBD1; abundance: .; j_gene: TRBJ2-7; CDR3nt: TGTGCCAGCAGCTTGGGCCTGACAGGGGCCTCCTACGAGCAGTACTTC; CDR3aa: CASSLGLTGASYEQYF
v_gene: TRBV19; d_gene: TRBD1; abundance: .; j_gene: TRBJ1-1; CDR3nt: TGTGCCAGTAACCAGGGACAGTCCGTGAACACTGAAGCTTTCTTT; CDR3aa: CASNQGQSVNTEAFF
v_gene: TRBV24-1; d_gene: TRBD2; abundance: .; j_gene: TRBJ2-1; CDR3nt: TGTGCCACCAGTGACCAAACTAGCGGGTCCTACAATGAGCAGTTCTTC; CDR3aa: CATSDQTSGSYNEQFF
v_gene: TRBV28; d_gene: .; abundance: .; j_gene: TRBJ1-2; CDR3nt: TGTGCCAGCAGAGCCGGGCCAGGGGATGTTGGCTACACCTTC; CDR3aa: CASRAGPGDVGYTF